This section outlines one T cell receptor beta chain sequence together with its context. TCR beta CDR3 regions were amplified from RNA transcripts. During a first-round RT-PCR of the TCR CDR3, the HTBI primer set was used. MiXCR, run by TCRdb on the multiplex PCR reads, gives a single entry per CDR3 protein. The top ten clones hold approximately 10% of a sample with about 740,000 distinct CDR3 sequences, 14% of them seen once. The data were taken from a study of T cells in Graves' hyperthyroidism and ophthalmopathy. Study-wide context: The authors collected peripheral blood at initial diagnosis, before any treatment.

CDR3 length: 19 amino acids. V gave up 6 bases and J gave up 7 bases; unmatched junction bases: 23. Germline loops: CDR1 MGHRA, CDR2 YSYEKL. The source material was blood. This chain links TRBV4-1 with TRBJ1-5; 8 bases map to TRBD1. The receptor was derived from a woman under 30 with Graves' hyperthyroidism. CDR3 nucleotide sequence: TGCGCCAGCAGTCTCAAAAAGTCGGACAGGGATGTACGAGGCCAGCCCCAGCATTTT. Translation gives CASSLKKSDRDVRGQPQHF.